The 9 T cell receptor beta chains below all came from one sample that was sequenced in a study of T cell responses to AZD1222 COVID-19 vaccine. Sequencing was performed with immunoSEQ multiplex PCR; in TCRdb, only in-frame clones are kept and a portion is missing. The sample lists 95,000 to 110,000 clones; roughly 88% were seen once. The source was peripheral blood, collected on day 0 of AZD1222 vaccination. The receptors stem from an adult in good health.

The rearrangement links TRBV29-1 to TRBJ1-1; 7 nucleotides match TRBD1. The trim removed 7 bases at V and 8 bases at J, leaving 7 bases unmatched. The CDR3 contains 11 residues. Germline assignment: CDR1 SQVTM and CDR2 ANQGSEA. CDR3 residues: CSASTGDEAFF. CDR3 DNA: TGCAGCGCATCCACAGGGGACGAAGCTTTCTTT. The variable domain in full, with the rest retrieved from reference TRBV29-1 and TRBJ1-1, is SAVISQKPSRDICQRGTSLTIQCQVDSQVTMMFWYRQQPGQSLTLIATANQGSEATYESGFVIDKFPISRPNLTFSTLTVSNMSPEDSSIYLCSASTGDEAFFGQGTRLTVV.

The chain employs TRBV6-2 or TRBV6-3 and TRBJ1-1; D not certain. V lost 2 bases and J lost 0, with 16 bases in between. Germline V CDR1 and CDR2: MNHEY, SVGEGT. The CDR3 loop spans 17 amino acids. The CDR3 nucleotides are TGTGCCAGCAGTTACCCGATAGACATAGGCGTGAACACTGAAGCTTTCTTT. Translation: CASSYPIDIGVNTEAFF.

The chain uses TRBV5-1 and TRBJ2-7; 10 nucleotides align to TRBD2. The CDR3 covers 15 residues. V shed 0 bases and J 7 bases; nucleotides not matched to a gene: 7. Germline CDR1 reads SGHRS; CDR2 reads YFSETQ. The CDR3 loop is CASSLGGTSVREQYF. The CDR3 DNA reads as TGCGCCAGCAGCTTGGGAGGGACTAGCGTCCGGGAGCAGTACTTC. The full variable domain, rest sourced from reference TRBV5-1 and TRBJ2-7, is KAGVTQTPRYLIKTRGQQVTLSCSPISGHRSVSWYQQTPGQGLQFLFEYFSETQRNKGNFPGRFSGRQFSNSRSEMNVSTLELGDSALYLCASSLGGTSVREQYFGPGTRLTVT.

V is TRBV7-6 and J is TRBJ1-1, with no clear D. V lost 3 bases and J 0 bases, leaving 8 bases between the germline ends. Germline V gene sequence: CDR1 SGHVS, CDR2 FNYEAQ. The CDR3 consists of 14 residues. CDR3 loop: CASSFELMNTEAFF. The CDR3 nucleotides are TGTGCCAGCAGCTTCGAACTGATGAACACTGAAGCTTTCTTT.

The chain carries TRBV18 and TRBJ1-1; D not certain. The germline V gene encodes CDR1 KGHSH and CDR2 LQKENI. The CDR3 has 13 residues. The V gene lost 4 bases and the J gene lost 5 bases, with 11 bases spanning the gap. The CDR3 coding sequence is TGTGCCAGCTCACGCGCAGCGGGGACTGAAGCTTTCTTT. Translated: CASSRAAGTEAFF.

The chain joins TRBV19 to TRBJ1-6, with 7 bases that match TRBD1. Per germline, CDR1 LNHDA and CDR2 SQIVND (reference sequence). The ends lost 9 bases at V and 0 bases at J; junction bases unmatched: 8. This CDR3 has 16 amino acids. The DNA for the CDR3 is TGTGCCAGCCACGAACAGGGGAGCTCCTATAATTCACCCCTCCACTTT. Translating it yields CASHEQGSSYNSPLHF.

The CDR3 loop reads CASSFVGSNEKLFF. The CDR3 nucleotides are TGTGCCAGCAGCTTTGTAGGGTCAAATGAAAAACTGTTTTTT. This chain links TRBV5-4 with TRBJ1-4; D remains unclear. Germline assignment: CDR1 SGHNT and CDR2 YYREEE (reference sequence). The CDR3 totals 14 residues. Trimming shortened V by 2 bases and J by 5 bases, and 10 bases separated the two germline ends.

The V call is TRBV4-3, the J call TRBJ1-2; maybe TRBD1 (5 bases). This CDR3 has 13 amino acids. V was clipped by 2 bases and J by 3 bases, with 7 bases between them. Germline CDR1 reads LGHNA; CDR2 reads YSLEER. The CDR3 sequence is CASSQQGDYGYTF. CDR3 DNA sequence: TGCGCCAGCAGCCAACAGGGAGACTATGGCTACACCTTC.

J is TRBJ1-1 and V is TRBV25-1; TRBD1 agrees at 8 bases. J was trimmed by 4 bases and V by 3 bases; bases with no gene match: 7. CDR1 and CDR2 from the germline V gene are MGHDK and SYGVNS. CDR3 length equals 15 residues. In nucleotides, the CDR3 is TGTGCCAGCAGTGAGACAGGGGTGGGAGGCACTGAAGCTTTCTTT. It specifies CASSETGVGGTEAFF.